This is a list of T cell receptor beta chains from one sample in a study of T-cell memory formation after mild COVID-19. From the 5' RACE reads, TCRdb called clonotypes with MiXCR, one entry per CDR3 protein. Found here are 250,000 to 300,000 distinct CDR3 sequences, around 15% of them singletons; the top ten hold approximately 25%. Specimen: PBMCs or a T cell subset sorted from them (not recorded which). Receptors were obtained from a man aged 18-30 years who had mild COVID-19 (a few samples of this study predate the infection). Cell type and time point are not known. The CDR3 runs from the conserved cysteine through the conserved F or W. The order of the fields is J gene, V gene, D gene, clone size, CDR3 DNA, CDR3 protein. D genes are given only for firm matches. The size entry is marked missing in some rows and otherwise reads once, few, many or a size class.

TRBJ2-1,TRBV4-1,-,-,TGCGCCAGCAGACCGGTTCGCTCCTACAATGAGCAGTTCTTC,CASRPVRSYNEQFF
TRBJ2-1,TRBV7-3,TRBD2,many,TGTGCCAGCAGCCCGGGACTAGCGGGGGATGAGCAGTTCTTC,CASSPGLAGDEQFF
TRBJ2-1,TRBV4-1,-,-,TGCGCCAGCAGCCAAGATTGGGTCTCTACTAACAATGAGCAGTTCTTC,CASSQDWVSTNNEQFF
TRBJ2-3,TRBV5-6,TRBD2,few,TGTGCCACGTCCGGGACTAGCGGGGCTGGGGATACGCAGTATTTT,CATSGTSGAGDTQYF
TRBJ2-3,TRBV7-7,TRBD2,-,TGTGCCAGCAGCCCAGCGGGGGGGCGATCAGATACGCAGTATTTT,CASSPAGGRSDTQYF
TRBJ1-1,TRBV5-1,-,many,TGCGCCAGCAGCTTTGAGGGAAGAAACACTGAAGCTTTCTTT,CASSFEGRNTEAFF
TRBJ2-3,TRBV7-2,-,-,TGTGCCAGCAGCCCCGTATGGACCAGCACAGATACGCAGTATTTT,CASSPVWTSTDTQYF
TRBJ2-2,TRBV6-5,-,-,TGTGCCAGCTCGTGGGAGGTGAACACCGGGGAGCTGTTTTTT,CASSWEVNTGELFF
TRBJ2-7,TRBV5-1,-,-,TGCGCCAGCAGCTTGGCCGAGGGGGGAGACATCGAGCAGTACTTC,CASSLAEGGDIEQYF
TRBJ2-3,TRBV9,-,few,TGTGCCAGCAGCGCTCACGGGTCAAATACGCAGTATTTT,CASSAHGSNTQYF
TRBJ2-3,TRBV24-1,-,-,TGTGCCACCAGCCCCGGGGCGGGTCCCACAGATACGCAGTATTTT,CATSPGAGPTDTQYF